This T cell receptor (beta chain) was recovered during a study of identical twins (dated by TCRdb to 2016 to 2017). Regarding the complete study: TCR alpha and beta repertoires from monozygotic twins, unrelated adults of various ages and cord blood were deep-sequenced to test whether fetal clonotypes persist. Replicate twin experiments were performed at different times using different library preparation protocols to rule out contamination. The investigation overall reported the following: Because the same donors could not be followed over many years, conclusions were based on cross-sectional statistical analysis. Zero-insertion analyses could be partly confounded by invariant T cells such as MAIT and iNKT, although diverse VJ usage argued against such confounding for most clonotypes. In monozygotic twins, out-of-frame TCR alpha sharing was systematically underestimated by recombination models, although the models agreed with sharing between unrelated individuals. Fewer insertions were carried by abundant cord blood beta clonotypes; a weaker similar trend was observed in young adult naive repertoires, while no such trend was observed in memory repertoires. Out-of-frame TCR alpha sequences shared between twins showed an excess of low generation-probability sequences compared with coincidental sharing between unrelated individuals. In beta out-of-frame sequences, excess twin sharing was weaker, because having fewer shared sequences lowered the signal-to-noise ratio.

Libraries were constructed by 5' RACE. This sample was sequenced with an Illumina HiSeq 2000. Template switching added a universal primer binding site, and the final cDNA carried a unique molecular identifier that allowed TCR cDNA molecules to be counted accurately. First-strand cDNA for TCR alpha and beta chains was synthesized from specific primers in the conserved constant-segment region. To control for contamination, every cDNA library was double barcoded, receiving both a SMART-Mk sample barcode and Illumina barcodes. TruSeq adapter sequences along with Illumina sample barcodes were introduced in two successive PCR steps. TCR alpha and beta cDNA libraries were sequenced on the Illumina HiSeq platform with custom primers. The authors' analysis ran thus. MiGEC processed the raw reads to extract unique molecular identifiers, while MiXCR was used to determine the CDR3 positions. Recombination models were inferred per individual with the repgenHMM and IGoR tools using an EM algorithm. The tcR package in R was used for shared clonotype analysis, with sharing normalized by the product of cloneset sizes. To study raw recombination without the effects of thymic and clonal selection, out-of-frame nonproductive sequences were analyzed. TCRdb reanalyzed the raw reads on its own, using fastp at Q25 for trimming and MiXCR for clone calling, and kept in-frame beta chains. For every CDR3 protein sequence, its rows merge into one entry that carries the most common genes and DNA. TCRdb's processing, not the study's, gives the V and J calls here. The sample table lists roughly 470,000 distinct CDR3 sequences, approximately 14% of them with a count of one. The ten largest make up approximately 0.98% of the sample.

The germline V gene provides CDR1 SGHRS and CDR2 YFSETQ. Deletion took 0 bases off V and 2 bases off J, with a span of 8 bases between the germline ends. Including the terminal cysteine and phenylalanine, the CDR3 comprises 15 residues. The entry retains the CDR3 DNA only, 45 bases that are in frame from base 1. Only healthy Caucasian donors were included. Three pairs of female monozygotic twins, all aged roughly 18 to 29 years, were included in the twin cohort. Positive isolation kits from Invitrogen were used to isolate CD4+ and CD8+ T cell populations. To note about this clonotype: This clone's antigen is unknown. No qualities accompany the bases; no much larger clone lies one base away.

These data also featured in a second study, about yellow fever vaccine responses in identical twins. The second publication reports: The authors reported that the T cell response to vaccination in identical twins appeared partly convergent and partly personalized. The study precisely tracked vaccine-responding T cell clones in identical twins.

What was sequenced was CD4+ T cells sorted from blood. This chain joins TRBV5-1 to TRBJ2-2; the D gene cannot be named for sure. The sequence derives from a woman aged 18-29 years in good health. DNA sequence: TGCGCCAGCAGCTTGGTCCAGCTAAACACCGGGGAGCTGTTTTTT. Its coded protein is CASSLVQLNTGELFF.